Listed here is a single T cell receptor beta chain. Its antigen is currently unknown. This record comes from a study of radiotherapy plus CTLA-4 blockade in lung cancer. Study in general: With roughly 30% of patients having disease control, objective responses were seen in approximately 19%. General observations from the study: Following radiotherapy plus ipilimumab, tumor-derived TCR clones expanded in the blood.

V trimming: 6 bases; J trimming: 6 bases; junction bases outside the gene matches: 7. The CDR3 sequence is 13 residues long. CDR1 and CDR2 (germline): MDHEN, SYDVKM. Chemo-refractory metastatic non-small-cell lung cancer patients received focal radiation with ipilimumab CTLA-4 blockade. The protocol was immunoSEQ multiplex PCR, while the TCRdb copy is restricted to in-frame clones and leaves out a portion. The data hold about 85,000 clones, with around 86% observed a single time. The sequences come from peripheral blood, collected from a patient treated with radiotherapy plus ipilimumab. This TCR was sampled from a human donor with non-small cell lung cancer who had a partial response to radiotherapy plus ipilimumab. This rearrangement joins TRBV28 to TRBJ2-5; 7 bases map to TRBD2. In DNA, the CDR3 is TGTGCCAGCAGCCTAGGGCGGGAGAAGACCCAGTACTTC. It codes for CASSLGREKTQYF.